This T cell receptor (beta chain) emerged from a study of glioma-infiltrating T cells. Study observations and caveats: Very few CDR3 sequences were shared between tissue and blood. Non-neoplastic patients had below-expected tissue-blood divergence, while all gliomas exceeded expectation.

Amplification of TCR alpha and beta CDR3 regions from RNA used iRepertoire nested multiplex PCR. Input was roughly 95-450 ng of tissue mRNA or PBMC total RNA. TCRdb used MiXCR to reprocess the multiplex PCR reads, holding one entry per CDR3 protein. The sample records 150,000 to 200,000 distinct CDR3 sequences, about 31% being singletons. This clonotype showed up many times. What it binds is not known. Germline V gives CDR1 ENHRY, CDR2 SYGVKD. This CDR3 region has 13 residues. Trimming at V came to 10 bases and at J to 2 bases, leaving 4 bases not matched to a gene. The chain carries TRBV10-3 and TRBJ2-7; TRBD2 aligns across 11 bases. The TCR comes from a human donor with low-grade glioma or glioblastoma, undergoing nonglioma brain surgery, or in good health (not recorded which). The sample taken for sequencing was glioma tissue, nonneoplastic brain tissue, or PBMCs (not recorded which). The CDR3 region is CATLLAGAYEQYF. Written as DNA, the CDR3 is TGTGCCACCTTACTAGCGGGGGCCTACGAGCAGTACTTC.